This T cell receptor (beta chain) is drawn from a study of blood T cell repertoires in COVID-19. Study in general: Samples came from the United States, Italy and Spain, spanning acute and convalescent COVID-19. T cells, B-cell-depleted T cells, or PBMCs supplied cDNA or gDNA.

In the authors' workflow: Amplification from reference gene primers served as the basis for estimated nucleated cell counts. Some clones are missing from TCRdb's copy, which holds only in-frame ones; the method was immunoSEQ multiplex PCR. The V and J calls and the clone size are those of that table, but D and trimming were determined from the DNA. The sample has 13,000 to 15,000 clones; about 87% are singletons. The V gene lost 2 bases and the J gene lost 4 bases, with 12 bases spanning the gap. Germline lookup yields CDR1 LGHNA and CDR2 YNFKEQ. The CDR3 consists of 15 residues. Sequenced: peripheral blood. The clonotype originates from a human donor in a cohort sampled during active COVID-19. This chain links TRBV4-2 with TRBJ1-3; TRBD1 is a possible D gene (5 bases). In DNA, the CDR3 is TGTGCCAGCAGCCAATCACGACAGCTCGGAAACACCATATATTTT. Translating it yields CASSQSRQLGNTIYF.